The 21 T cell receptor beta chains in this list originate from one sample, sequenced in a study of T-cell reconstitution after alpha-beta-depleted transplantation in children. Researchers prepared the TCRbeta library using unique molecular identifiers, the study reports. TCRdb independently ran MiXCR on the PCR reads; one entry per CDR3 protein. The data show about 200,000 distinct CDR3 sequences, roughly 6.6% seen once. The sample consisted of PBMCs, taken before TCRalphabeta/CD19-depleted stem cell transplant. The receptors were gathered from a boy between 2 and 10 years old with acute lymphoblastic leukemia, due to receive a stem cell transplant.

This clonotype occurred many times. The genes are TRBV20-1 and TRBJ2-1; 13 bases map to TRBD2. CDR1 DFQATT and CDR2 SNEGSKA come from the germline V gene (reference sequence). V gave up 4 bases and J gave up 0 bases; unmatched junction bases: 6. The CDR3 has 17 amino acids. The CDR3 bases are TGCAGTGCTACGGGACTAGCGGGGAGGAGCTCCTACAATGAGCAGTTCTTC. It translates to CSATGLAGRSSYNEQFF.

At least ten counts were recorded for this clonotype. CDR3 nucleotides: TGTGCCAGCAGCCCCCGAGTTTGGGAGCGGGGGGAGGAGCAGTTCTTC. The encoded protein is CASSPRVWERGEEQFF. V gene TRBV3-1 combines with J gene TRBJ2-1; 9 bases fit TRBD2. CDR3 length: 16 residues. Germline V lookup: CDR1 LGHDT, CDR2 YNNKEL (reference sequence). V shed 4 bases and J 10 bases; nucleotides not matched to a gene: 14.

This clonotype was recorded at least ten times. The chain employs TRBV3-1 and TRBJ2-2; D is unclear. The CDR3 contains 13 residues. CDR1 and CDR2 (germline): LGHDT, YNNKEL (reference sequence). Between the trimmed V and J ends, which lost 0 bases and 5 bases, there was a span of 4 bases. The CDR3 reads CASSQETTGELFF. The CDR3 DNA reads TGTGCCAGCAGCCAAGAAACGACCGGGGAGCTGTTTTTT.

A few counts support this clonotype. The chain uses TRBV12-3 or TRBV12-4 and TRBJ1-2; TRBD1 might be the D (6 bases). Trimming pared 5 bases from V and 3 bases from J, leaving 19 bases between. This CDR3 is 16 amino acids long. The CDR3 protein is CASSDTVGDKHYGYTF. Written as DNA, the CDR3 is TGTGCCAGCAGTGATACGGTCGGGGACAAGCACTATGGCTACACCTTC.

This clonotype was found a few times. The genes are TRBV27 and TRBJ1-5; D remains unclear. CDR3 length: 13 amino acids. Germline V gene data show CDR1 as MNHEY and CDR2 as SMNVEV (reference sequence). V shed 3 bases and J shed 9 bases, with 12 bases lying between them. The CDR3 protein is CASSFSAGRPQHF. The CDR3 nucleotides are TGTGCCAGCAGTTTCTCGGCGGGCCGGCCCCAGCATTTT.

This clonotype appeared many times. This sequence joins TRBV6-5 and TRBJ1-4; D may be TRBD1 (5 bases). V was trimmed by 6 bases and J by 3 bases, leaving 14 bases between them. The CDR3 has 15 residues. Germline CDR1 and CDR2: MNHEY and SVGAGI. In DNA, the CDR3 is TGTGCCAGCAGGGGGCCGGGCTCGGCTAATGAAAAACTGTTTTTT. Its protein product is CASRGPGSANEKLFF.

The genes are TRBV12-3 or TRBV12-4 and TRBJ2-5; the D gene is possibly TRBD1 (6 bases). V was shortened by 5 bases and J by 9 bases, with 13 bases between the two germline ends. The CDR3 has 12 residues. Here the CDR3 reads CASSPLGAPQYF. CDR3 sequence (DNA): TGTGCCAGCAGTCCGCTGGGGGCACCCCAGTACTTC.

J is TRBJ2-7 and V is TRBV10-2; TRBD1 aligns across 10 bases. Germline CDR1 WSHSY, CDR2 SAAADI. CDR3 length: 15 residues. The V segment lost 3 bases and the J segment 1 base; nucleotides outside the gene matches: 3. CDR3 amino acids: CASSDPGQGSYEQYF. DNA for the CDR3: TGCGCCAGCAGTGACCCGGGACAGGGGTCCTACGAGCAGTACTTC.

This clonotype was detected only a few times. This chain joins TRBV12-3 or TRBV12-4 and TRBJ1-2, with D unresolved. The ends were cut back, 8 bases at V and 1 base at J, with 17 bases in the middle. CDR3 length: 15 residues. The CDR3 nucleotides read TGTGCCAGCGCCCCGGTTACAGCCTTTAACTATGGCTACACCTTC. Encoded protein: CASAPVTAFNYGYTF.

The table lists this clonotype with many counts. The rearrangement joins TRBV7-9 to TRBJ2-2; 11 bases line up with TRBD2. V shed 4 bases and J 4 bases; nucleotides not matched to a gene: 11. The germline gives CDR1 SEHNR, CDR2 FQNEAQ (reference sequence). There are 18 residues in the CDR3. Here the CDR3 DNA reads TGTGCCAGCAGCTCCGGAACCCTAGCGGGGGGATCCACCGGGGAGCTGTTTTTT. Protein product: CASSSGTLAGGSTGELFF.

V is TRBV27 and J is TRBJ1-5; D is ambiguous. V was cut by 5 bases and J by 0 bases, with 14 bases left in between. The length of the CDR3 is 16 residues. The germline V gene has CDR1 MNHEY and CDR2 SMNVEV (reference sequence). The CDR3 spells CASSPFRPYSNQPQHF. The CDR3 DNA reads TGTGCCAGCAGTCCCTTCCGACCTTATAGCAATCAGCCCCAGCATTTT.

CDR3: CSASLSHEQYF. CDR3 nucleotides: TGCAGTGCTAGTCTGTCCCACGAGCAGTACTTC. The chain couples TRBV20-1 to TRBJ2-7; D uncertain. The V gene lost 3 bases and the J gene lost 5 bases, with 8 bases spanning the gap. Germline CDR1 is DFQATT and CDR2 is SNEGSKA (reference sequence). The CDR3 loop spans 11 amino acids.

V usage is TRBV27 and J usage is TRBJ1-1, with 7 bases matching TRBD1. The germline CDR1 and CDR2 sequences are MNHEY and SMNVEV (reference sequence). The CDR3 covers 14 residues. V shed 6 bases, J shed 4 bases, and the junction held 8 bases outside the gene matches. Here the CDR3 reads CASRGGGASTEAFF. CDR3 in DNA: TGTGCCAGCAGGGGAGGGGGCGCTTCCACTGAAGCTTTCTTT.

This clonotype was seen many times. The chain links TRBV10-3 to TRBJ1-1, with D hard to call. The CDR3 has 13 amino acids. Per the germline V gene, CDR1 is ENHRY and CDR2 is SYGVKD. Trimming removed 6 bases at V and 1 base at J, with 9 bases between. The CDR3 DNA reads as TGTGCCATCAGGCTAGGTGGGAACACTGAAGCTTTCTTT. It encodes CAIRLGGNTEAFF.

The chain has TRBV6-5 and TRBJ1-2; TRBD1 matches at 7 bases. J gave up 4 bases and V 10 bases, and 6 bases lay outside the gene matches. Germline V CDR1 and CDR2: MNHEY, SVGAGI. The CDR3 sequence is 12 residues long. CDR3 residues: CANPGQTYGYTF. Here the CDR3 DNA reads TGTGCCAACCCGGGACAGACCTATGGCTACACCTTC.

A few counts support this clonotype. This sequence joins TRBV28 and TRBJ2-2, with a weak D call TRBD1 (7 bases). V shed 4 bases and J shed 5 bases, with 17 bases lying between them. This CDR3 is built from 16 residues. Germline V gene data show CDR1 as MDHEN and CDR2 as SYDVKM. In nucleotides, the CDR3 is TGTGCCAGCAGTTCCCGTTCCAGGGGGGATACCGGGGAGCTGTTTTTT. This codes for CASSSRSRGDTGELFF.

This clonotype appeared many times. CDR3 sequence reads: CASHRGGQGRNEQYF. As DNA, the CDR3 is TGTGCCAGCCACAGGGGGGGACAGGGTAGGAACGAGCAGTACTTC. The gene calls are TRBV28 and TRBJ2-7, with 9 bases fitting TRBD1. The CDR3 covers 15 residues. The germline CDR1 and CDR2 sequences are MDHEN and SYDVKM. Germline trimming cut 8 bases from V and 5 bases from J; bases unmatched to any gene: 13.

This clonotype appeared a few times. The chain couples TRBV11-3 to TRBJ2-1; 10 bases fit TRBD1. CDR3 length: 14 amino acids. Germline V gene sequence: CDR1 SGHNT, CDR2 YENEEA. After removal of 1 base from V and 8 bases from J, the junction contained 2 bases not matched to a gene. CDR3 amino acids: CASSLGGTGDEQFF. The CDR3 region has the DNA TGTGCCAGCAGCTTAGGAGGGACAGGGGATGAGCAGTTCTTC.

The sample holds many counts of this clonotype. The CDR3 region is CASSQGRSEQYF. The CDR3 DNA sequence: TGCGCCAGCAGCCAAGGAAGGAGCGAGCAGTACTTC. This sequence joins TRBV4-3 and TRBJ2-7; D is uncertain. This CDR3 region has 12 residues. In germline, CDR1 is LGHNA, CDR2 YSLEER. The V end was cut by 1 base, the J end by 6 bases, with 7 bases between.

In its sample, this clonotype was seen many times. The V gene is TRBV28, the J gene TRBJ2-4, with D maybe TRBD1 (7 bases). V shed 6 bases and J shed 1 base, with 16 bases lying between them. The CDR3 has 16 amino acids. Germline V gene lookup returns CDR1 MDHEN and CDR2 SYDVKM. The CDR3 DNA follows: TGTGCCAGCAGACGGACAGGCGGGACGGCCAAAAACATTCAGTACTTC. Its translation is CASRRTGGTAKNIQYF.

In regard to this clonotype: A much larger clonotype is one base distant, so this may be a read error. This chain uses TRBV3-1 with TRBJ2-7; D uncertain. The CDR3 is 12 residues long. Germline assignment: CDR1 LGHDT and CDR2 YNNKEL (reference sequence). CDR3 in DNA: TGTTCCAGCAGCAAAGACCCTTACGAGCAGTACTTC. This gives the protein CSSSKDPYEQYF.